The clone carrying this TCR beta chain has ten or more counts. Its antigen is unknown. Time point of the sample: newly diagnosed GD, antithyroid drugs for less than 3 months. From PBMCs, RNA was extracted and then used to make the TCR library. There are 16 residues in the CDR3. Germline CDR1 is LGHDT and CDR2 is YNNKEL (reference sequence). Trimming shortened V by 0 bases and J by 4 bases, and 13 bases separated the two germline ends. The entry originates in a study of regulatory T cells in long-lasting Graves disease. Points from the study as a whole: Persistent cases favored TRBV28, TRBJ1-2 and TRBJ2-5.

Combining iRepertoire HTBI primers with Arm-PCR of CDR3 regions, the authors built TCR beta libraries. TCRdb analysed the multiplex PCR reads with MiXCR anew, one entry per CDR3 protein. This sample has roughly 420,000 distinct CDR3 sequences, with 15% found just once. The chain links TRBV3-1 to TRBJ1-3; D gene unclear. The receptor was isolated from a female donor with Graves disease. The specimen comprised peripheral blood mononuclear cells (PBMCs), sampled at new diagnosis, from a patient treated with antithyroid drugs. The CDR3 region is CASSQEGPGSGNTIYF. The CDR3 nucleotides are TGTGCCAGCAGCCAAGAAGGTCCGGGATCGGGAAACACCATATATTTT.